This T cell receptor beta chain comes out of a study of cytomegalovirus exposure and HLA in healthy donors. This clone was counted between two and nine times. Its antigen is not known. Amplification used 60 Vbeta primers and 13 Jbeta primers. Here immunoSEQ multiplex PCR was the method, and the copy in TCRdb shows in-frame clones only, minus some. The sample carries 180,000 or so clones, around four fifths recorded once. General study points: Sequencing likely caused a cluster of highly shared sequence variants. With further analysis later on, most CMV-associated TCR beta chains appeared HLA-restricted.

The CDR3 contains 14 residues. Germline V gene lookup returns CDR1 SGHRS and CDR2 YFSETQ. The germline V and J ends were trimmed by 3 bases and 4 bases, with 14 bases remaining between them. The clonotype comes from a female donor in good health and CMV-seronegative. The genes are TRBV5-1 and TRBJ2-7; possible D gene TRBD2, 6 bases. The sample comprised PBMCs. The DNA of the CDR3 is TGCGCCAGCAGCTGGCCGGGGGTCGAATACGAGCAGTACTTC. This encodes CASSWPGVEYEQYF.